The 6 T cell receptor beta chains below all came from one sample that was sequenced in a study of cytomegalovirus exposure and HLA in healthy donors. Primers: 60 Vbeta forward and 13 Jbeta reverse. This table comes from immunoSEQ multiplex PCR, and its TCRdb copy is limited to in-frame clones, with some not included. The sample has more than 50,000 clones; 70% are singletons. The sample consisted of PBMCs. Receptors were obtained from a woman aged 60-70 years in good health and CMV-seropositive.

This sequence joins TRBV10-2 and TRBJ1-2; a possible D gene is TRBD1 (6 bases). The length of the CDR3 is 13 residues. V was clipped by 6 bases and J by 6 bases, with 14 bases between them. Germline CDR1 WSHSY, CDR2 SAAADI. The CDR3 is CASRRGEGDGYTF. Here the CDR3 DNA reads TGCGCCAGCAGGAGGGGGGAGGGGGATGGCTACACCTTC.

The chain's CDR3 is CAISDGVGENYGYTF. The DNA for the CDR3 is TGTGCCATCAGTGATGGGGTCGGGGAGAACTATGGCTACACCTTC. The chain uses TRBV10-3 and TRBJ1-2; D is unclear. Between the trimmed V and J ends, which lost 3 bases and 2 bases, there was a span of 13 bases. Looked up from germline, CDR1 is ENHRY and CDR2 is SYGVKD. There are 15 residues in the CDR3.

The rearrangement links TRBV5-1 to TRBJ2-3, with TRBD1 matching 9 bases. Germline lookup yields CDR1 SGHRS and CDR2 YFSETQ. This CDR3 region has 14 residues. The V and J ends lost 4 bases and 4 bases, in that order; junction bases with no gene match: 4. CDR3 bases: TGCGCCAGCAGCCTCACAGGGGGCCCAGATACGCAGTATTTT. Protein sequence: CASSLTGGPDTQYF.

This clone was counted between two and nine times. V and J are TRBV11-1 and TRBJ1-2; no clear D gene. CDR3 length equals 10 residues. V was pared by 10 bases and J by 8 bases, with 11 bases between. CDR1 is SGHAT and CDR2 is FQDESV in the germline V gene (reference sequence). This chain's CDR3 is CANVIGGYTF. The DNA for the CDR3 is TGTGCCAACGTTATCGGGGGCTACACCTTC.

The gene calls are TRBV7-2 and TRBJ2-3; TRBD1 matches 8 bases. The CDR3 totals 16 residues. The germline CDR1 and CDR2 sequences are SGHTA and FQGNSA. V gave up 1 base and J gave up 7 bases; unmatched junction bases: 10. The DNA for the CDR3 is TGTGCCAGCAGCTTAGGAGCAGGGGGCTCACTCAATACGCAGTATTTT. Protein: CASSLGAGGSLNTQYF. Combining the CDR3 with reference TRBV7-2 and TRBJ2-3 gives the whole variable domain GAGVSQSPSNKVTEKGKDVELRCDPISGHTALYWYRQSLGQGLEFLIYFQGNSAPDKSGLPSDRFSAERTGGSVSTLTIQRTQQEDSAVYLCASSLGAGGSLNTQYFGPGTRLTVL.

CDR3 in amino acids: CASSRQAKNQPQHF. The CDR3 DNA follows: TGTGCCAGCAGCAGACAGGCGAAAAACCAGCCCCAGCATTTT. The chain has TRBV7-2 and TRBJ1-5; a possible D gene is TRBD1 (6 bases). Germline CDR1 is SGHTA and CDR2 is FQGNSA. The V end was cut by 5 bases, the J end by 7 bases, with 15 bases between. This CDR3 is built from 14 residues. Drawing the rest from reference TRBV7-2 and TRBJ1-5, the complete variable domain is GAGVSQSPSNKVTEKGKDVELRCDPISGHTALYWYRQSLGQGLEFLIYFQGNSAPDKSGLPSDRFSAERTGGSVSTLTIQRTQQEDSAVYLCASSRQAKNQPQHFGDGTRLSIL.